This entry lists 14 T cell receptor beta chains sequenced from one sample in a study of graft-versus-host responses after intestinal transplantation. For these TCRs, the target antigens are not known. TCRdb keeps only in-frame clones here, not all; method: immunoSEQ multiplex PCR. The sample includes around 87,000 clones, roughly 90% of them seen just once. The sequences come from unstimulated CD8+ T cells sorted from spleen or lymph node cells, collected before transplant. The source of these receptors is a human donor who was the organ donor for an intestinal transplant.

The CDR3 loop is CSVKRATGELFF. The CDR3 DNA is TGCAGCGTAAAGAGGGCCACCGGGGAGCTGTTTTTT. V usage is TRBV29-1 and J usage is TRBJ2-2; maybe TRBD2 (5 bases). This CDR3 contains 12 residues. CDR1 and CDR2 (germline): SQVTM, ANQGSEA. V lost 6 bases and J 4 bases, leaving 9 bases between the germline ends.

V and J are TRBV9 and TRBJ1-2, with D possibly matching TRBD1 (5 bases). V was trimmed by 1 base and J by 3 bases, leaving 16 bases between them. Germline V gives CDR1 SGDLS, CDR2 YYNGEE. The CDR3 sequence is 16 residues long. The CDR3 here is CASSVSRVASDYGYTF. The CDR3 nucleotides are TGTGCCAGCAGCGTATCCAGGGTCGCGTCTGACTATGGCTACACCTTC.

This clone has only a few counts. The chain links TRBV7-6 to TRBJ1-5; D uncertain. There are 13 residues in the CDR3. V lost 4 bases to trimming and J lost 2 bases, with 6 bases between them. Germline CDR1 is SGHVS and CDR2 is FNYEAQ. The CDR3 DNA sequence: TGTGCCAGCAGCTCCGGGGGCAATCAGCCCCAGCATTTT. Protein: CASSSGGNQPQHF.

The V call is TRBV5-5, the J call TRBJ1-1; 7 nucleotides match TRBD1. Germline CDR1 is SGHKS and CDR2 is YYEKEE (reference sequence). The V and J ends lost 4 bases and 7 bases, in that order; junction bases with no gene match: 7. This CDR3 has 13 amino acids. CDR3 sequence: CASSQYRDSEAFF. In DNA form, the CDR3 reads TGTGCCAGCAGCCAATATCGGGACAGTGAAGCTTTCTTT.

This rearrangement joins TRBV27 to TRBJ2-1; TRBD1 matches 7 bases. The V segment lost 6 bases and the J segment 15 bases; nucleotides outside the gene matches: 8. Germline V CDR1 and CDR2: MNHEY, SMNVEV (reference sequence). The CDR3 runs to 11 residues. This CDR3 is CASSKTGRWFF. The CDR3 DNA follows: TGTGCCAGCAGCAAGACAGGGCGGTGGTTCTTC.

J is TRBJ2-7 and V is TRBV29-1, with 7 positions matching TRBD2. Germline loops: CDR1 SQVTM, CDR2 ANQGSEA. This CDR3 spans 10 amino acids. V gave up 7 bases and J gave up 7 bases; unmatched junction bases: 4. The CDR3 DNA follows: TGCAGCGCCTTCGGGGGGGAGCAGTACTTC. Amino acids: CSAFGGEQYF.

The chain has TRBV6-5 and TRBJ1-2; 9 bases agree with TRBD1. Germline V CDR1 and CDR2: MNHEY, SVGAGI. V lost 5 bases and J lost 7; bases outside the gene matches: 5. The CDR3 sequence is 13 residues long. The CDR3 region has the DNA TGTGCCAGCAGTCCAAGACAGGGGGGTGGCTACACCTTC. The encoded protein is CASSPRQGGGYTF.

Concerning this clone: One junction end does not reproduce the germline sequence, and a read error may be involved. The rearrangement joins TRBV7-7 to TRBJ2-5; the D gene is possibly TRBD2 (7 bases). CDR1 SSHAT and CDR2 FNYEAQ come from the germline V gene (reference sequence). The CDR3 totals 14 residues. The CDR3 coding sequence is TGTGCTAGCAGCTTAGGGGGGGTCAGGGAGACCCAGTACTTC. Translating gives CASSLGGVRETQYF.

This clone was counted only a few times. The V and J genes are TRBV28 and TRBJ1-2; TRBD1 matches at 9 bases. V lost 6 bases to trimming and J lost 7 bases; unmatched junction nucleotides: 9. Looked up from germline, CDR1 is MDHEN and CDR2 is SYDVKM. The CDR3 has 14 amino acids. The CDR3 loop reads CASREETGGVGYTF. CDR3 sequence (DNA): TGTGCCAGCAGAGAGGAAACAGGGGGCGTTGGCTACACCTTC.

This clone is a singleton in its sample. The gene calls are TRBV7-9 and TRBJ2-1; 12 bases align to TRBD1. This CDR3 region has 14 residues. The junction had 5 bases not matched to a gene; V was cut back by 4 bases and J by 10 bases. Germline V CDR1 and CDR2: SEHNR, FQNEAQ (reference sequence). CDR3 nucleotides: TGTGCCAGCAGCTGGGACAGGGGGCGCGAGGAGCAGTTCTTC. It is translated as CASSWDRGREEQFF.

This sequence joins TRBV9 and TRBJ1-1; TRBD1 is a possible D gene (5 bases). Trimming pared 2 bases from V and 0 bases from J, leaving 11 bases between. The CDR3 loop spans 15 amino acids. CDR1 is SGDLS, CDR2 YYNGEE, per germline. CDR3 residues: CASSVDRLMNTEAFF. Written as DNA, the CDR3 is TGTGCCAGCAGCGTTGACAGACTTATGAACACTGAAGCTTTCTTT.

The chain recombines TRBV4-1 with TRBJ2-7, with D maybe TRBD2 (6 bases). Trimming removed 0 bases at V and 7 bases at J, with 10 bases between. Germline V gene data show CDR1 as MGHRA and CDR2 as YSYEKL. The CDR3 has 13 residues. The CDR3 coding sequence is TGCGCCAGCAGCCAAGAAAGTGCGGGAGAGCAGTACTTC. Its protein product is CASSQESAGEQYF.

The chain combines TRBV27 with TRBJ1-2; perhaps TRBD1 as D (6 bases). V lost 0 bases and J lost 4, with 18 bases in between. The germline V gene encodes CDR1 MNHEY and CDR2 SMNVEV (reference sequence). The CDR3 contains 17 residues. This chain's CDR3 is CASSLSVAGRGIYGYTF. The CDR3 DNA follows: TGTGCCAGCAGTTTATCGGTTGCCGGCAGGGGAATCTATGGCTACACCTTC.

This chain connects TRBV28 to TRBJ2-2; no definite D call. The CDR3 has 16 amino acids. Trimming left V 4 bases short and J 1 base short, with 13 bases between. The germline CDR1 and CDR2 sequences are MDHEN and SYDVKM. The CDR3 nucleotides read TGTGCCAGCAGTTCCCTGGGCAGTGGGAACACCGGGGAGCTGTTTTTT. Its protein product is CASSSLGSGNTGELFF.